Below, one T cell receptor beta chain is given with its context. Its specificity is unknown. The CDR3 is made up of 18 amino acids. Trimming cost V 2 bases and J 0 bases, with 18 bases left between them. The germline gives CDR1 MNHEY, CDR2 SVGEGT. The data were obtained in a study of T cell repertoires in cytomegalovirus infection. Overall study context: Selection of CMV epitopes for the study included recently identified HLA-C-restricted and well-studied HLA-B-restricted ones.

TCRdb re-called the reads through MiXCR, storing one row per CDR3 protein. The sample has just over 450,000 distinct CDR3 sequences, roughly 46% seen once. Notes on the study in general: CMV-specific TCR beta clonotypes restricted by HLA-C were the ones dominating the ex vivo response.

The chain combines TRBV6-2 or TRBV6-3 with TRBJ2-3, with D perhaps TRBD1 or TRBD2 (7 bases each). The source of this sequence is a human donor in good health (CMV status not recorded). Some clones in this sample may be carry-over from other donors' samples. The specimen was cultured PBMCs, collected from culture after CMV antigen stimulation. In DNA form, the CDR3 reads TGTGCCAGCAGTTACCCCTCGACAGGGAGGGCTAGCACAGATACGCAGTATTTT. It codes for CASSYPSTGRASTDTQYF.